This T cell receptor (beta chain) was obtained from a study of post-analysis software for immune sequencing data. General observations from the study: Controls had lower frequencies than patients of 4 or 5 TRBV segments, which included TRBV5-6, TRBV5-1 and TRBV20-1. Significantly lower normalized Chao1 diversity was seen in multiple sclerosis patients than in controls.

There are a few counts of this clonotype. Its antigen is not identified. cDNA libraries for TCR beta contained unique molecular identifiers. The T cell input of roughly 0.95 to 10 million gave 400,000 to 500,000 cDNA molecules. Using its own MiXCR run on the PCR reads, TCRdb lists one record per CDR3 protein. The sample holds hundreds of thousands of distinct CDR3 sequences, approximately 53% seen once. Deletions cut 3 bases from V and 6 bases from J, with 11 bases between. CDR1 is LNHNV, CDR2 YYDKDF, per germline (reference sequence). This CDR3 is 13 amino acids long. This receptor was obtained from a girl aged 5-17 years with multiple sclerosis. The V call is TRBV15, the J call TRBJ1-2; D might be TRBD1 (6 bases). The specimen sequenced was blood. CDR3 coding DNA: TGTGCCACCAGCAGTAAGGGGGATCATGGCTACACCTTC. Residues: CATSSKGDHGYTF. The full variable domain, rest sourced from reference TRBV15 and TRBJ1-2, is DAMVIQNPRYQVTQFGKPVTLSCSQTLNHNVMYWYQQKSSQAPKLLFHYYDKDFNNEADTPDNFQSRRPNTSFCFLDIRSPGLGDTAMYLCATSSKGDHGYTFGSGTRLTVV.